This note documents a single T cell receptor (beta chain) sequence. The target of this receptor is not known. Base quality data are lacking; no much larger clone is found one base away. This sample was taken from a study of cytomegalovirus exposure and HLA in healthy donors (dated by TCRdb to about 2017). For the wider study: A later analysis indicated that the 130 or so validation repertoires were generated on the platform also employed for the 666 repertoires of the first cohort. The aim of the study was to test whether cataloging public T cell receptors could identify signatures of past pathogen exposure. High-throughput TCR immunosequencing, statistical association of individual TCRs with disease status, and machine learning were combined to predict cytomegalovirus infection status. Besides the first cohort of around 670 subjects, a separate validation cohort made up of over 95 different subjects was used. The paper as a whole reports these results and caveats: A later analysis lacked HLA typing for the validation cohort, so it scored co-occurrence in that cohort across all 130 or so repertoires. In the study, around 150 TCR beta chains were listed as associated with cytomegalovirus. Subsequent analysis determined that TCRs grouped into clusters in the first cohort also showed a tendency toward co-occurrence across the roughly 110 validation repertoires, and approximately 94% of cluster scores exceeded 0. Across donors, most TCR sequences were observed very rarely, whereas some public TCRs were present in many individuals. The classifier was reported to diagnose cytomegalovirus status with high specificity and sensitivity in both the original cohort and the validation cohort. In vitro tests confirmed that a few of the cytomegalovirus-associated TCR beta chains recognize cytomegalovirus antigens. It was suggested by the authors that the approach could potentially be generalized to other disease states and immunological phenotypes.

Library preparation employed the immunoSEQ multiplex PCR assay. The published analysis was carried out like this. A statistical classification framework was built for diagnosing cytomegalovirus status from the catalog of TCR beta chain sequences. Drawn from immuneACCESS, this table holds only the in-frame rearrangements with V and J called that TCRdb kept. Clones are partly lost; checked studies trace under half to an unresolved V gene and leave the rest unexplained. Clonal size and the V and J genes are those of that table, whereas D and trimming came from the DNA. The sample records approximately 120,000 clones, approximately 89% of which are singletons. The top ten clonotypes cover about 1.1% of the sample. From the cysteine up to the phenylalanine, the CDR3 has a length of 13 residues. Only CDR3 DNA remains: 39 bases, in frame from the first base. Reading the germline V gene gives CDR1 SGHVS and CDR2 FQNEAQ. V lost 5 bases and J lost 5 bases; the stretch between them is 12 bases long.

The donors were included in the validation cohort of around 120 subjects, a group kept apart from the roughly 670-subject first cohort. Sequenced material: PBMCs. This sequence uses TRBV7-8 and TRBJ1-1; the D gene is unclear. This sequence was found in a woman younger than 30 in good health and CMV-seronegative. CDR3 sequence: CASSTKRTTEAFF. The DNA sequence is TGTGCCAGCAGCACCAAAAGGACTACTGAAGCTTTCTTT.